This TCR beta chain derives from a study of PD-1 blockade in mismatch repair-deficient tumors. Sequencing used immunoSEQ multiplex PCR; TCRdb keeps in-frame clones, though not all of them. The sample contains tens of thousands of clones, 81% of which appear only once. Germline CDR1 and CDR2: SGHAT and FQNNGV. The CDR3 is made up of 14 amino acids. Trimming took 5 bases from V and 4 from J, leaving 15 bases between them. Here the sequenced sample was peripheral blood, taken 12 weeks after starting pembrolizumab. J is TRBJ2-7 and V is TRBV11-2; no firm D call. The sequence came from an adult with mismatch repair-deficient cancer. The CDR3 sequence is CASSPPVVLYEQYF. The CDR3 DNA reads as TGTGCCAGCAGCCCGCCCGTGGTACTGTACGAGCAGTACTTC.